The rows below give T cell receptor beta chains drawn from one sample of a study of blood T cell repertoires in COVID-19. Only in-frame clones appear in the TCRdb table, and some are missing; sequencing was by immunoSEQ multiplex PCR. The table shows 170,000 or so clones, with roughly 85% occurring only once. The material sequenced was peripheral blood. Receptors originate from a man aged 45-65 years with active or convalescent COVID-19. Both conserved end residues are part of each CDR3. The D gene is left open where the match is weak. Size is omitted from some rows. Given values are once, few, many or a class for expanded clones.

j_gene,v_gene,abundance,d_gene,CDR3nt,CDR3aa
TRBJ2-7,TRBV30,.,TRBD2,TGTGCCTGGAGTAGAGGTAGCGGGAAGCCCGAGCAGTACTTC,CAWSRGSGKPEQYF
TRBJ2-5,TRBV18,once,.,TGTGCCAGCTCACCCCGACTGGGGCCAGAGACCCAGTACTTC,CASSPRLGPETQYF
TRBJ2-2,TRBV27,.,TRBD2,TGTGCCAGCAGTCCGGGAGGGCCACGGACCGGGGAGCTGTTTTTT,CASSPGGPRTGELFF
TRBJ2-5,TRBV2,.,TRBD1,TGTGCCAGCAGTGAAATTGGAGGCAGGGGGTTAGAGACCCAGTACTTC,CASSEIGGRGLETQYF
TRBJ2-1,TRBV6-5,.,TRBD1,TGTGCCAGCGAGGACAGGGGGAACAATGAGCAGTTCTTC,CASEDRGNNEQFF
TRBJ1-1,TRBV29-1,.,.,TGCAGCGTTCTTCGTCAACTCAACACTGAAGCTTTCTTT,CSVLRQLNTEAFF
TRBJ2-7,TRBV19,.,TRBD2,TGTGCCAGTAGTATCCTAGCGGGAGATTTGTACGAGCAGTACTTC,CASSILAGDLYEQYF
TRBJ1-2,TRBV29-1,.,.,TGCAGCGTTGAAAGGGGTGGGTATGGCTACACCTTC,CSVERGGYGYTF
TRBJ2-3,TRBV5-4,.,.,TGTGCCAGCAGCTGGGGGCGCACAGATACGCAGTATTTT,CASSWGRTDTQYF
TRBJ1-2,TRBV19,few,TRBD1,TGTGCCAGTAGTATATACACAGGGGGAAACTATGGCTACACCTTC,CASSIYTGGNYGYTF
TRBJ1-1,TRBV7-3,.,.,TGTGCCAGCAGCTTATACCGGCAGACGGGAACCAAAAACACTGAAGCTTTCTTT,CASSLYRQTGTKNTEAFF
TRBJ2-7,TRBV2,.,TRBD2,TGTGCCAGCAGAGCGGGGGGGGGCTCCTACGAGCAGTACTTC,CASRAGGGSYEQYF
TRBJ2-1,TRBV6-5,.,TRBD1,TGTGCCAGCGGTTGGGACAGGGGGTCCGCTAATGAGCAGTTCTTC,CASGWDRGSANEQFF
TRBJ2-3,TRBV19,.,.,TGTGCCAGTAGTACGGACTATACAAGCACAGATACGCAGTATTTT,CASSTDYTSTDTQYF
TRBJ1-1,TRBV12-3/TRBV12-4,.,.,TGTGCCAGCAGTTTTGCAGTGAACACTGAAGCTTTCTTT,CASSFAVNTEAFF
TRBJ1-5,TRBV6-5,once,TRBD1,TGTGCCAGCCTTAGGACAGGGGATCAGCCCCAGCATTTT,CASLRTGDQPQHF
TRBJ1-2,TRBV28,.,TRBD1,TGTGCCAGCAGTAAGGGGGCGACCTCTTATGGCTACACCTTC,CASSKGATSYGYTF
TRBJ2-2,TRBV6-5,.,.,TGTGCCAGCAGTTACCAGGGGGGTCGGACCGGGGAGCTGTTTTTT,CASSYQGGRTGELFF
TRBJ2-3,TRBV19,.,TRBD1,TGTGCCAGTAGTATGGGGACAGACGACACAGATACGCAGTATTTT,CASSMGTDDTDTQYF
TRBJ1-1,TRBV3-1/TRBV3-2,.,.,TGTGCCAGCAGCTTCCGGACAGCAGAAGCTTTCTTT,CASSFRTAEAFF
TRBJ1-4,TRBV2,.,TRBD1,TGTGCCAGCAGCCCAACAGGGGCAACTAATGAAAAACTGTTTTTT,CASSPTGATNEKLFF
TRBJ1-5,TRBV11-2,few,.,TGTGCCAGCAGCTTAGCCGGTCGGGGGCAGCCCCAGCATTTT,CASSLAGRGQPQHF
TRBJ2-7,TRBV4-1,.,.,TGCGCCAGCAGCCAGACAGACTCCTACGAGCAGTACTTC,CASSQTDSYEQYF
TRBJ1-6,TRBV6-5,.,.,TGTGCCAGCAGTTATCTGTGGACAGAGGGTCCCCTCCACTTT,CASSYLWTEGPLHF
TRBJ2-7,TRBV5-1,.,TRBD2,TGCGCCAGCAGCCTGACTAGCGGGAGGATTCAGTACTTC,CASSLTSGRIQYF
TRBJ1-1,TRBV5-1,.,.,TGCGCCAGCAGCTTGGTGCTCGGTAACACTGAAGCTTTCTTT,CASSLVLGNTEAFF
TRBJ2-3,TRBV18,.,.,TGTGCCAGCTCACCAATCCGACAAGTCAGCACAGATACGCAGTATTTT,CASSPIRQVSTDTQYF
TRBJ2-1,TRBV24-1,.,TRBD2,TGTGCCACCAGTGATTTAAAACCCGGGACTAGCGCCTACAATGAGCAGTTCTTC,CATSDLKPGTSAYNEQFF
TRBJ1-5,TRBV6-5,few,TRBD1,TGTGCCAGCAGACCAGGGGGCGGGGATCAGCCCCAGCATTTT,CASRPGGGDQPQHF
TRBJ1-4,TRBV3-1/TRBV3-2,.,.,TGTGCCAGCAGCCAAGCGACAGCTGCAACTAATGAAAAACTGTTTTTT,CASSQATAATNEKLFF
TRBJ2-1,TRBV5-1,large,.,TGCGCCAGCAGCCCCGATGGTGCAGTCAATGAGCAGTTCTTC,CASSPDGAVNEQFF
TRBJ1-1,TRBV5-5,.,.,TGTGCCAGCAGCCGTCATCTACAGGGAATTGGCGGTGAAGCTTTCTTT,CASSRHLQGIGGEAFF
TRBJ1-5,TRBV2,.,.,TGTGCCAGCAGTGAAGACACAGGGCCCAGTCAGCCCCAGCATTTT,CASSEDTGPSQPQHF
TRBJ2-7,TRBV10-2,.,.,TGCGCCAGCAGAGAGGGCAACACCTACGAGCAGTACTTC,CASREGNTYEQYF
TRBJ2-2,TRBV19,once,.,TGTGCCAGTAGTAAGGCAGGGGCGAACACCGGGGAGCTGTTTTTT,CASSKAGANTGELFF
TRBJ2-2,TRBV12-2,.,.,TGTGCAAGACTACAGGGGATATCGGACACCGGGGAGCTGTTTTTT,CARLQGISDTGELFF
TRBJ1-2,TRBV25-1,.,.,TGTGCCAGCAGTGATCCAGGTCATGGCTACACCTTC,CASSDPGHGYTF
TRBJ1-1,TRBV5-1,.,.,TGCGCCAGCAGCTTAACTATGAACACTGAAGCTTTCTTT,CASSLTMNTEAFF
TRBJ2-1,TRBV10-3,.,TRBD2,TGTGCCATCACTGAACCGGGACTAGACGGTGAGCAGTTCTTC,CAITEPGLDGEQFF
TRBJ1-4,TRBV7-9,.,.,TGTGCCAGCAGCTTGGCAGGGGCAACTAATGAAAAACTGTTTTTT,CASSLAGATNEKLFF
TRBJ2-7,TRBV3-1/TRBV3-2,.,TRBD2,TGTGCCAGCAGCATCTCACCGGGACTAGTATTGTACGAGCAGTACTTC,CASSISPGLVLYEQYF
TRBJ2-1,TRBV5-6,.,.,TGTGCCAGCAGCGGGCTTGTGGTGGATGAGCAGTTCTTC,CASSGLVVDEQFF
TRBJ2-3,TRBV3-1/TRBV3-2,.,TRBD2,TGTGCCAGCAGCCACCCGGGGACTAGCGGGAGTAGTATGACAGATACGCAGTATTTT,CASSHPGTSGSSMTDTQYF
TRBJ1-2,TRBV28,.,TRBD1,TGTGCCAGCAGCACCGGGACAGGGAACTATGGCTACACCTTC,CASSTGTGNYGYTF
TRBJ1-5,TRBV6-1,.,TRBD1,TGTGCCAGCAGTGAACAGGGGGCGAGGGAGCCCCAGCATTTT,CASSEQGAREPQHF
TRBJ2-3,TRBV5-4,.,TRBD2,TGTGCCAGCAGCTTGGGAGCGGGGGGCACAGATACGCAGTATTTT,CASSLGAGGTDTQYF
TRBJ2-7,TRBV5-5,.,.,TGTGCCAGCAGCCCTATACCCGGTACCTACGAGCAGTACTTC,CASSPIPGTYEQYF